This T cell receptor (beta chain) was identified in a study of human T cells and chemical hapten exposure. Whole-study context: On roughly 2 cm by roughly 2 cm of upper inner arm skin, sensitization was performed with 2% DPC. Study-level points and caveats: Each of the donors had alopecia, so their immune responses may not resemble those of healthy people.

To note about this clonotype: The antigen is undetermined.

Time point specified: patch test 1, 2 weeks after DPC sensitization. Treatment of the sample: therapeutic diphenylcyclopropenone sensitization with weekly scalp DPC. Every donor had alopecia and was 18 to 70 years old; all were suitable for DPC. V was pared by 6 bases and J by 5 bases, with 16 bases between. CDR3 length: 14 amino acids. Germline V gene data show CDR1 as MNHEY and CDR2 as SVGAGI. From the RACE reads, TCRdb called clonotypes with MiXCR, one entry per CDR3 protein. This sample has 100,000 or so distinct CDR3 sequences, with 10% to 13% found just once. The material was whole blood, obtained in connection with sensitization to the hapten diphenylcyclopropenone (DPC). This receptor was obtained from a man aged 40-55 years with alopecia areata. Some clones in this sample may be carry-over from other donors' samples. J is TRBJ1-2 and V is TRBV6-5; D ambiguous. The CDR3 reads CASSAGGGWYGYTF. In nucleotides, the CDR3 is TGTGCCAGCAGCGCCGGTGGTGGGTGGTATGGCTACACCTTC.